This is a list of T cell receptor beta chains from one sample in a study of low-dose radiotherapy and immunotherapy resistance in tumors. In TCRdb, the reads were re-called with MiXCR into one record per CDR3 protein. The sample includes tens of thousands of distinct CDR3 sequences, roughly 10% seen only once; the top ten take about 6%. The specimen was PBMCs, collected before treatment. The receptors here all came from a female donor with ovarian cancer. CDR3s include the opening cysteine and the closing phenylalanine or tryptophan. D genes are given only for firm matches. The size of a clone is reported for some rows only, either as once, few or many, or as a class for expanded clones.

DNA,CDR3,D,J,size,V
TGCGCCAGCAGCCAAGTCGGACAGGGGGTCAACGAGCAGTACTTC,CASSQVGQGVNEQYF,TRBD1,TRBJ2-7,many,TRBV4-1
TGCAGTGCTTCCGACAGGGGCAATAATTCACCCCTCCACTTT,CSASDRGNNSPLHF,TRBD1,TRBJ1-6,many,TRBV20-1
TGCGCCAGCAGCCAGGGACAGGGCCCGGTCCTCCACTTT,CASSQGQGPVLHF,TRBD1,TRBJ1-6,-,TRBV5-1
TGCGCCAGCAGTTTTTCGAATTCCTACAATGAGCAGTTCTTC,CASSFSNSYNEQFF,-,TRBJ2-1,many,TRBV10-1
TGTGCCAGCAGCGGTCCAGGGATAGAGGCCAACGTCCTGACTTTC,CASSGPGIEANVLTF,-,TRBJ2-6,many,TRBV21-1
TGCGCCAGCAGCCAGCTAAGGACAGGGCTAGCCAAAAACATTCAGTACTTC,CASSQLRTGLAKNIQYF,TRBD1,TRBJ2-4,many,TRBV10-2
TGCAGTGCTAGAGAGCTCGACAGAGCCTACAATGAGCAGTTCTTC,CSARELDRAYNEQFF,-,TRBJ2-1,many,TRBV20-1
TGTGCCAGCAGCTTAGGGAGAATTCCAGAAATGAACACTGAAGCTTTCTTT,CASSLGRIPEMNTEAFF,-,TRBJ1-1,many,TRBV7-9
TGCGCCAGCAGCTATACGGGAGAGACCCAGTACTTC,CASSYTGETQYF,-,TRBJ2-5,large,TRBV5-1
TGTGCCAGCAGTTACCCCTTTTCCATTTACCTCTACGAGCAGTACTTC,CASSYPFSIYLYEQYF,-,TRBJ2-7,many,TRBV6-2/TRBV6-3
TGTGCCAGCAGCTTAGGGGGTTGGGAAAAACTGTTTTTT,CASSLGGWEKLFF,-,TRBJ1-4,many,TRBV7-9
TGTGCCAGCAGTTTTGTCCGGGTTGAGGAGCAGTACTTC,CASSFVRVEEQYF,-,TRBJ2-7,many,TRBV28
TGTGCCAGCAGTGTTCAAGGGTGGGGGTTGAATACGCAGTATTTT,CASSVQGWGLNTQYF,-,TRBJ2-3,many,TRBV6-2/TRBV6-3
TGCAGTGCTGGTTCCCTTGGGACCGGGGAGCTGTTTTTT,CSAGSLGTGELFF,-,TRBJ2-2,many,TRBV20-1
TGCAGTGCTAGACAGGGCAATCAGCCCCAGCATTTT,CSARQGNQPQHF,-,TRBJ1-5,-,TRBV20-1
TGTGCCAGCGGGGGAACTGACTTATACAATGAGCAGTTCTTC,CASGGTDLYNEQFF,-,TRBJ2-1,many,TRBV6-2/TRBV6-3
TGTGCCAGTAGCAGCCGGGACAGGGGGCGATGGACTGAAGCTTTCTTT,CASSSRDRGRWTEAFF,TRBD1,TRBJ1-1,many,TRBV19
TGCGCCAGCAGCTTGACCGGGACAGGGCATGGCTACACCTTC,CASSLTGTGHGYTF,TRBD1,TRBJ1-2,many,TRBV5-1
TGTGCCAGCAGCCGCGGGACAAAAACGAACACTGAAGCTTTCTTT,CASSRGTKTNTEAFF,-,TRBJ1-1,-,TRBV3-1
TGTGCCAGCAGGGACTCGGGTTCTGGGGAAAAACTGTTTTTT,CASRDSGSGEKLFF,-,TRBJ1-4,many,TRBV2
TGTGCCGCAGCCCCCGGGGCGGGCACGCAGTATTTT,CAAAPGAGTQYF,-,TRBJ2-3,many,TRBV6-2/TRBV6-3
TGTGCCAGCAGCGTAGGGTTGGGGGGGCACGGGCAGTTCTTC,CASSVGLGGHGQFF,-,TRBJ2-1,many,TRBV9
TGTGCCAGCAGGACCGGGACAGGGTGGCATGGCTACACCTTC,CASRTGTGWHGYTF,TRBD1,TRBJ1-2,many,TRBV2
TGCAGTGCTAGAGACCCGCGCAGGGGGGATACGCAGTATTTT,CSARDPRRGDTQYF,TRBD1,TRBJ2-3,many,TRBV20-1
TGCGCCAGCAGCGATCCCCGTCCGGGGGCGGCCGGGGAGCTGTTTTTT,CASSDPRPGAAGELFF,-,TRBJ2-2,many,TRBV5-1
TGTGCCAGCAGTTCCCCCCCAGGTGGCTACACCTTC,CASSSPPGGYTF,-,TRBJ1-2,many,TRBV28
TGTGCCAGCCACATGGGCGATCCGTTGAACACTGAAGCTTTCTTT,CASHMGDPLNTEAFF,-,TRBJ1-1,many,TRBV6-2/TRBV6-3
TGTGCCTGGAGTGCTTCTGGTAAGGGGCGCGGCGAGCAGTACTTC,CAWSASGKGRGEQYF,-,TRBJ2-7,many,TRBV30
TGTGCCAGTAGTCCGGGACTAGCGGGGGCTGGCGAGCAGTACTTC,CASSPGLAGAGEQYF,TRBD2,TRBJ2-7,many,TRBV19
TGTGCCAGCAGTGTGAAAGGGGGGGGAACTGAAGCTTTCTTT,CASSVKGGGTEAFF,-,TRBJ1-1,many,TRBV6-2/TRBV6-3
TGTGCCAGCAGCCGCGGGGGGGCCAGCTCCTACAATGAGCAGTTCTTC,CASSRGGASSYNEQFF,TRBD2,TRBJ2-1,-,TRBV12-3/TRBV12-4
TGCGCCAGCAACGCACTGCCGGGACAGGGGACCTACGAGCAGTACTTC,CASNALPGQGTYEQYF,TRBD1,TRBJ2-7,many,TRBV5-1
TGCGCCAGCAGCTTGACTATCGGGAGTAACATTCAGTACTTC,CASSLTIGSNIQYF,-,TRBJ2-4,-,TRBV5-1
TGCGCCAGCAGCTTGATGGGAGCATCGGACAATGAGCAGTTCTTC,CASSLMGASDNEQFF,-,TRBJ2-1,many,TRBV5-1
TGTGCCAGCAGCCAAAGGGGGGTCGGGCAGTACTTC,CASSQRGVGQYF,-,TRBJ2-7,few,TRBV3-1
TGTGCCAGCAGTTTTGGGGGACAGTCCCAGTACTTC,CASSFGGQSQYF,TRBD1,TRBJ2-7,many,TRBV28
TGCAGTGCCCCCGACGAATCCTACAATGAGCAGTTCTTC,CSAPDESYNEQFF,-,TRBJ2-1,many,TRBV20-1
TGTGCCAGCAGCTTCCCGGGACACTCCTACGAGCAGTACTTC,CASSFPGHSYEQYF,-,TRBJ2-7,many,TRBV7-9
TGCAGTGCGAGTGAATCCACAGGGAACGGCTACACCTTC,CSASESTGNGYTF,-,TRBJ1-2,many,TRBV20-1
TGTGCCTGCGTGTTTAGACCGGGACACCCCAACACTGAAGCTTTCTTT,CACVFRPGHPNTEAFF,-,TRBJ1-1,-,TRBV30
TGTGCCAGTAATCGGGGAGCAGTGAACACTCGGGCCAGATTTTTCTTT,CASNRGAVNTRARFFF,-,TRBJ1-1,many,TRBV19
TGTGCCAGCAGTTTATACGCAGGGGCAAGCTCCTACGAGCAGTACTTC,CASSLYAGASSYEQYF,-,TRBJ2-7,many,TRBV28